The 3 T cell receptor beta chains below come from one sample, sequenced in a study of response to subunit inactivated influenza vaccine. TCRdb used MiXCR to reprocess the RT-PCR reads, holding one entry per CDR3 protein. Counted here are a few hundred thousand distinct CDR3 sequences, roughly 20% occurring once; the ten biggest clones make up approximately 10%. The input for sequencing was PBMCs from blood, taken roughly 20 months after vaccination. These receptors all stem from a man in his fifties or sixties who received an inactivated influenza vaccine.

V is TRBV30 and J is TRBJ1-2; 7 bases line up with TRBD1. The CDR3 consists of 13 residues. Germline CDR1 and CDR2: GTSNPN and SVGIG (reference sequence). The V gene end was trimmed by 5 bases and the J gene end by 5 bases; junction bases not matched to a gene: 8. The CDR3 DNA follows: TGTGCCTGGTACCCGGGACAGAATTATGGCTACACCTTC. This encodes CAWYPGQNYGYTF.

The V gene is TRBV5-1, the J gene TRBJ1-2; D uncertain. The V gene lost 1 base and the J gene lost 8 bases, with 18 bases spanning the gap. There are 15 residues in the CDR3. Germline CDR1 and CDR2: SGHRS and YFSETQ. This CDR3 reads CASSLSVASDSGYTF. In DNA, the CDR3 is TGCGCCAGCAGCTTGTCGGTTGCTTCTGATTCGGGCTACACCTTC. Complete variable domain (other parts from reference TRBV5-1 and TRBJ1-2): KAGVTQTPRYLIKTRGQQVTLSCSPISGHRSVSWYQQTPGQGLQFLFEYFSETQRNKGNFPGRFSGRQFSNSRSEMNVSTLELGDSALYLCASSLSVASDSGYTFGSGTRLTVV.

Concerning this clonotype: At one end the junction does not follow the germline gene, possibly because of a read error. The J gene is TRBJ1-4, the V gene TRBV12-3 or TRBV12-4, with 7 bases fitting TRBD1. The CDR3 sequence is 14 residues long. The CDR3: CVSRPGTANEKLFF. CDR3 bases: TGTGTCAGCAGGCCCGGGACAGCAAATGAAAAACTGTTTTTT.